One sample yielded the 19 T cell receptor beta chains listed below, sequenced in a study of T cell clonality in common variable immunodeficiency. The method was immunoSEQ multiplex PCR; TCRdb's version includes in-frame clones alone and lacks a portion of them. The data show 30,000 to 35,000 clones, with none appearing a single time. Sequencing used peripheral blood mononuclear cells. These receptors were taken from a person aged 18 to 70 in good health.

In this sample, this clone turned up a few times. CDR3 bases read: TGTGCCTGGAGGAACGGAGGGGGTCGTGAGACG. Its protein product is CAWRNGGGRET. The full CDR3 sequence reads CAWRNGGGRETQYF. The genes are TRBV30 and TRBJ2-3, with D perhaps assigned TRBD1 or TRBD2 (6 bases each). The read terminates 3 residues before the CDR3 end, so the remaining end is supplied by the germline J gene. Per the germline V gene, CDR1 is GTSNPN and CDR2 is SVGIG (reference sequence). The CDR3 loop spans 14 amino acids.

This clone was recorded at least ten times. The read comes to an end 3 residues before the CDR3 does, leaving the germline J gene to fill in the end. The V and J genes are TRBV6-2 or TRBV6-3 and TRBJ1-1; D is possibly TRBD1 (6 bases). CDR3 length equals 15 residues. CDR1 and CDR2 from the germline V gene are MNHEY and SVGEGT. V dropped 2 bases and J dropped 6 bases, with 16 bases sitting between them. The part of the CDR3 DNA that was read is TGTGCCAGCAGTTACGCGGGGGGGGGCGTTGCTGAA. It codes for CASSYAGGGVAE. From start to end, the CDR3 is CASSYAGGGVAEAFF.

The table lists this clone with a few counts. The read halts 3 residues ahead of the CDR3 end, with the missing end drawn from the germline J gene. The chain recombines TRBV7-8 with TRBJ1-1; D unresolved. The CDR3 is 12 residues long. The V gene's germline CDR1 is SGHVS and CDR2 FQNEAQ. The CDR3 reads CASSLAAGEAFF. The sequenced CDR3 bases are TGTGCCAGCAGCTTAGCGGCGGGAGAA.

The sample holds a few counts of this clone. Coverage ceases 3 residues before the CDR3 finishes, and the germline J gene fills in the end. This chain joins TRBV7-9 and TRBJ1-5; possible D gene TRBD1, 5 bases. CDR1 is SEHNR and CDR2 is FQNEAQ in the germline V gene (reference sequence). This CDR3 comprises 15 residues. The V end lost 5 bases, the J end lost 0 bases, and 11 bases lay between the germline ends. CDR3 residues: CASSPGTHSNQPQHF. Partial CDR3 DNA: TGTGCCAGCAGCCCCGGGACTCATAGCAATCAGCCC.

Points on this clone: The CDR3 end is not reached by the read, which stops 3 residues before it; the germline J gene fills it in. The rearrangement links TRBV7-9 to TRBJ2-2; D is unresolved. The CDR3 runs 14 residues. In germline, CDR1 is SEHNR, CDR2 FQNEAQ (reference sequence). V lost 5 bases to trimming and J lost 2 bases, with 9 bases between them. The covered CDR3 bases are TGTGCCAGCAGCCCTCGTACAAACACCGGGGAG. This translates into CASSPRTNTGE. The full CDR3 protein reads CASSPRTNTGELFF.

This clone was seen many times. The read ends 3 residues before the CDR3 terminus; that terminus is restored from the germline J gene. The rearrangement uses TRBV5-5 and TRBJ1-6; D uncertain. Trimming cost V 1 base and J 9 bases, with 11 bases left between them. CDR3 length: 14 residues. CDR1 is SGHKS and CDR2 is YYEKEE in the germline V gene (reference sequence). The CDR3 bases that were read are TGTGCCAGCAGCTTGCTATGGGCCCCTTCACCC. Translation gives CASSLLWAPSP. The complete CDR3 reads CASSLLWAPSPLHF.

This clone has at least ten counts. The CDR3 end lies 3 residues beyond the end of the read and is filled in from the germline J gene. This chain uses TRBV29-1 with TRBJ1-1; perhaps TRBD1 as D (5 bases). Between the trimmed V and J ends, which lost 4 bases and 4 bases, there was a span of 10 bases. CDR1 and CDR2 from the germline V gene are SQVTM and ANQGSEA. CDR3 length: 12 residues. The CDR3 loop is CSVVDGGTEAFF. The DNA read from the CDR3 is TGCAGCGTTGTCGACGGGGGCACTGAA.

This clone was found many times. Read coverage stops 3 residues before the CDR3 terminus; the germline J gene supplies the remainder. This rearrangement joins TRBV7-2 to TRBJ2-7; 7 bases fit TRBD1. Germline V gene lookup returns CDR1 SGHTA and CDR2 FQGNSA. V was pared by 4 bases and J by 2 bases, with 8 bases of the junction left unmatched. The CDR3 totals 15 residues. The covered CDR3 bases are TGTGCCAGCAGCTCTTACCCCGGGACAGCCTACGAG. This encodes CASSSYPGTAYE. The entire CDR3 protein reads CASSSYPGTAYEQYF. The entire variable domain, with the rest obtained from reference TRBV7-2 and TRBJ2-7, is as follows: GAGVSQSPSNKVTEKGKDVELRCDPISGHTALYWYRQSLGQGLEFLIYFQGNSAPDKSGLPSDRFSAERTGGSVSTLTIQRTQQEDSAVYLCASSSYPGTAYEQYFGPGTRLTVT.

A few counts support this clone. The read ends 3 residues before the CDR3 terminus; that terminus is restored from the germline J gene. The chain couples TRBV18 to TRBJ1-2, with TRBD1 as a possible D gene (5 bases). The germline V gene encodes CDR1 KGHSH and CDR2 LQKENI. The CDR3 extends over 14 amino acids. Here the CDR3 reads CASSPPGLAGSYTF. CDR3 DNA, as far as it was read: TGTGCCAGCTCACCACCGGGACTAGCGGGATCT.

This clone showed up many times. The CDR3 end is not reached by the read, which stops 3 residues before it; the germline J gene fills it in. The chain is built from TRBV7-9 and TRBJ1-5; D is perhaps TRBD1 (5 bases). Germline V CDR1 and CDR2: SEHNR, FQNEAQ (reference sequence). The germline V and J ends were trimmed by 10 bases and 1 base, with 17 bases remaining between them. The CDR3 is 15 residues long. This chain's CDR3 is CATDNGRQSNQPQHF. The DNA read from the CDR3 is TGTGCCACCGACAATGGGCGACAGAGCAATCAGCCC.

This clone has a count of ten or more. The read comes to an end 3 residues before the CDR3 does, leaving the germline J gene to fill in the end. This chain links TRBV7-2 with TRBJ1-2; no clear D gene. From germline, CDR1 is SGHTA and CDR2 FQGNSA. Between the trimmed V and J ends, which lost 5 bases and 2 bases, there was a span of 6 bases. The CDR3 covers 12 residues. CDR3 DNA (partial): TGTGCCAGCAGCCCCTCGAACTATGGC. It yields the protein CASSPSNYG. Given in full, the CDR3 is CASSPSNYGYTF. Based on the CDR3 plus reference TRBV7-2 and TRBJ1-2, the full variable domain is GAGVSQSPSNKVTEKGKDVELRCDPISGHTALYWYRQSLGQGLEFLIYFQGNSAPDKSGLPSDRFSAERTGGSVSTLTIQRTQQEDSAVYLCASSPSNYGYTFGSGTRLTVV.

The sample holds many counts of this clone. Read data end 3 residues before the CDR3 end; the end is taken from the germline J gene. The chain is built from TRBV7-9 and TRBJ2-1; 8 bases are shared with TRBD2. V shed 4 bases and J 6 bases; nucleotides not matched to a gene: 8. CDR1 SEHNR and CDR2 FQNEAQ come from the germline V gene (reference sequence). The length of the CDR3 is 15 residues. The DNA read from the CDR3 is TGTGCCAGCAGCTCCAGCGCTACTAGCGGCAATGAG. This translates into CASSSSATSGNE. The whole CDR3 sequence reads CASSSSATSGNEQFF.

Details on this clone: The CDR3 goes on 3 residues after the read ends, and that part is filled in from the germline J gene. J is TRBJ1-2 and V is TRBV20-1; D is perhaps TRBD1 (6 bases). Trimming shortened V by 6 bases and J by 4 bases, and 15 bases separated the two germline ends. This CDR3 comprises 13 residues. Germline V gene sequence: CDR1 DFQATT, CDR2 SNEGSKA (reference sequence). CDR3 DNA, as far as it was read: TGCAGTGCGTCAGAGGGGGTAGGCTATGGC. Encoded protein: CSASEGVGYG. In full, the CDR3 is CSASEGVGYGYTF.

This clone was detected a few times. Sequencing ends 3 residues short of the CDR3 end; the germline J gene provides the rest. The chain has TRBV7-2 and TRBJ1-1; D uncertain. CDR1 and CDR2 from the germline V gene are SGHTA and FQGNSA. Trimming took off 3 bases at V and 6 bases at J, with 14 bases between the two ends. The CDR3 has 14 residues. CDR3 loop: CASSFPGFIPEAFF. CDR3 bases read: TGTGCCAGCAGCTTTCCGGGTTTTATCCCTGAA.

About this clone itself: The CDR3 end falls 3 residues outside the read, so it is completed with the germline J gene. The chain is built from TRBV7-8 and TRBJ1-1, with D maybe TRBD1 (6 bases). CDR1 and CDR2 (germline): SGHVS, FQNEAQ. V was shortened by 3 bases and J by 0 bases, with 17 bases between the two germline ends. CDR3 length equals 17 residues. Incomplete CDR3 DNA: TGTGCCAGCAGCTTGATAAGGGGGTCCCTTATGAACACTGAA. This gives the protein CASSLIRGSLMNTE. The CDR3, in full, reads CASSLIRGSLMNTEAFF.

This clone was recorded at least ten times. The missing CDR3 end, 3 residues past where the read stops, is filled in from the germline J gene. The V gene is TRBV2, the J gene TRBJ2-2; TRBD1 is a possible D gene (5 bases). Germline V gene lookup returns CDR1 SNHLY and CDR2 FYNNEI. There are 14 residues in the CDR3. V was trimmed by 7 bases and J by 5 bases, leaving 14 bases between them. CDR3 sequence: CASKGRLQTGELFF. The part of the CDR3 DNA that was read is TGTGCCAGCAAGGGGCGGCTTCAGACCGGGGAG.

In this sample, this clone turned up many times. The read terminates 3 residues ahead of where the CDR3 ends, so the germline J gene completes it. This rearrangement joins TRBV19 to TRBJ2-7; D gene uncertain. V dropped 2 bases and J dropped 5 bases, with 13 bases sitting between them. Germline CDR1 and CDR2: LNHDA and SQIVND (reference sequence). This CDR3 has 14 residues. CDR3 amino acids: CASSIYSWSDEQYF. The part of the CDR3 DNA that was read is TGTGCCAGTAGTATATACTCTTGGTCTGACGAG.

This clone was observed at least ten times. The read comes to an end 3 residues before the CDR3 does, leaving the germline J gene to fill in the end. The chain carries TRBV10-1 and TRBJ2-3; 11 bases are shared with TRBD2. CDR3 length: 17 residues. Germline trimming cut 0 bases from V and 6 bases from J; bases unmatched to any gene: 8. Germline lookup yields CDR1 WNHNN and CDR2 SYGVQD (reference sequence). CDR3 DNA, as far as it was read: TGCGCCAGCAGTGAGTCAAGTCTAGCGGGAGGAGGGGATACG. It yields the protein CASSESSLAGGGDT. From start to end, the CDR3 is CASSESSLAGGGDTQYF.

Ten or more counts support this clone. The CDR3 end is not reached by the read, which stops 3 residues before it; the germline J gene fills it in. The rearrangement uses TRBV19 and TRBJ2-2; D is perhaps TRBD1 (6 bases). The V gene lost 5 bases and the J gene lost 0 bases, with 22 bases spanning the gap. The length of the CDR3 is 19 residues. Germline V gene lookup returns CDR1 LNHDA and CDR2 SQIVND (reference sequence). The sequenced CDR3 bases are TGTGCCAGTAGTTCCCGATTAACAGGGAAATCAACGAACACCGGGGAG. Protein product: CASSSRLTGKSTNTGE. The CDR3 in its entirety is CASSSRLTGKSTNTGELFF.